This entry describes one T cell receptor (beta chain). These data come from a study of blood T cell repertoires in COVID-19. Background on the study: Nucleic acid was either cDNA or gDNA, and it came from T cells, B-cell-depleted T cells, or PBMCs.

The CDR3 is 13 amino acids. Looked up from germline, CDR1 is SGHAT and CDR2 is FQNNGV. V gave up 6 bases and J gave up 0 bases, with 9 bases separating them. Authors' analysis steps: Using reference gene primer amplification, nucleated cell counts were estimated. The assay was immunoSEQ multiplex PCR, and TCRdb's table has in-frame clones only and misses some. V, J and clone size derive from that table, while D and trimming were established from the DNA sequence. The sample contains over 55,000 clones, 82% of which appear only once. The TCR comes from a woman aged 55-70 years with acute or convalescent COVID-19. The sequencing input was peripheral blood. The chain combines TRBV11-2 with TRBJ2-7, with TRBD2 as a possible D gene (5 bases). CDR3 bases: TGTGCCAGCAGACCTGAGGGCTCCTACGAGCAGTACTTC. Its translation is CASRPEGSYEQYF.